This record covers a single T cell receptor beta chain. Libraries were prepared by immunoSEQ multiplex PCR; TCRdb keeps only in-frame clonotypes and omits some of them. The data show tens of thousands of clones, approximately 85% seen once. The sample is drawn from a study of blood T cell repertoires in COVID-19. Study-level background: PBMCs, B-cell-depleted T cells, or T cells provided the cDNA or gDNA that made up the material.

The sequenced sample was peripheral blood. The source is a man at least 80 years old with acute or convalescent COVID-19.

CDR3 DNA sequence: TGCAGTGCAACAGGGGGGAAAGAGCAGTACTTC. It is translated as CSATGGKEQYF. The chain uses TRBV20-1 and TRBJ2-7, with 8 positions matching TRBD1. CDR1 and CDR2 (germline): DFQATT, SNEGSKA (reference sequence). The V and J ends lost 6 bases and 7 bases, in that order; junction bases with no gene match: 5. This CDR3 contains 11 residues.